The next 12 T cell receptor beta chains were all read from a single sample in a study of post-analysis software for immune sequencing data. Study-level findings and limits: The five TRBV segments detected at higher frequency in patients than in controls included TRBV5-6, TRBV5-1 and TRBV20-1.

TCR beta cDNA libraries had unique molecular identifiers. TCRdb reprocessed the PCR reads via MiXCR and lists one record per CDR3 protein. The sample lists 800,000 to 950,000 distinct CDR3 sequences, approximately 53% occurring once. These receptors lack a known antigen. Input material: blood. The receptors stem from a girl under 18 with multiple sclerosis.

The CDR3 is CASSVYAGTSGRQRSYEQYF. For the CDR3, the DNA is TGTGCCAGCAGTGTGTACGCCGGGACTAGCGGGAGGCAAAGGTCCTACGAGCAGTACTTC. V and J are TRBV2 and TRBJ2-7, with TRBD2 matching 15 bases. V dropped 4 bases and J dropped 1; count of bases not matched to a gene: 14. This CDR3 is built from 20 residues. Germline values: CDR1 SNHLY, CDR2 FYNNEI.

The chain couples TRBV12-3 or TRBV12-4 to TRBJ2-7; 7 bases match TRBD1. V lost 7 bases to trimming and J lost 4 bases; unmatched junction nucleotides: 10. The CDR3 loop spans 14 amino acids. The CDR3 DNA reads TGTGCCAGCACCCCCGACAGGGTTACATACGAGCAGTACTTC. It is translated as CASTPDRVTYEQYF.

The V gene is TRBV10-3, the J gene TRBJ1-5, with D hard to call. The germline CDR1 and CDR2 sequences are ENHRY and SYGVKD. The CDR3 loop spans 13 amino acids. Trimming removed 11 bases at V and 6 bases at J, with 17 bases between. CDR3: CAAAPDGGQPQHF. CDR3 in DNA: TGTGCCGCCGCACCGGACGGCGGTCAGCCCCAGCATTTT.

V is TRBV7-2 and J is TRBJ2-1; 14 bases align to TRBD2. Germline V gene data show CDR1 as SGHTA and CDR2 as FQGNSA. The trim removed 4 bases at V and 7 bases at J, leaving 9 bases unmatched. The CDR3 has 17 residues. The CDR3 spells CASSSHPGTSGGNEQFF. Written as DNA, the CDR3 is TGTGCCAGCAGCTCCCATCCCGGGACTAGCGGGGGAAATGAGCAGTTCTTC.

The rearrangement joins TRBV20-1 to TRBJ2-3; perhaps TRBD1 as D (6 bases). The germline gives CDR1 DFQATT, CDR2 SNEGSKA (reference sequence). This CDR3 region has 13 residues. V lost 4 bases to trimming and J lost 2 bases, with 10 bases between them. The CDR3 loop is CSAKTGNTDTQYF. The CDR3 DNA follows: TGCAGTGCTAAGACAGGAAACACAGATACGCAGTATTTT.

This clonotype is a singleton in its sample. The chain employs TRBV6-6 and TRBJ2-5; 10 bases agree with TRBD2. This CDR3 has 16 amino acids. The ends lost 2 bases at V and 5 bases at J; junction bases unmatched: 8. Germline V CDR1 and CDR2: MNHNY, SVGAGI (reference sequence). The CDR3 sequence: CASSYGLAGERETQYF. In DNA form, the CDR3 reads TGTGCCAGCAGTTACGGGCTAGCGGGAGAAAGGGAGACCCAGTACTTC.

This clonotype occurred a few times. The chain couples TRBV12-5 to TRBJ2-1; D not resolved. Germline CDR1 LGHNT, CDR2 FRNRAP. V was shortened by 6 bases and J by 8 bases, with 11 bases between the two germline ends. This CDR3 has 12 residues. The CDR3 protein is CASGDQRDEQFF. CDR3 nucleotide sequence: TGTGCTAGTGGCGACCAGCGAGATGAGCAGTTCTTC.

V gene TRBV9 combines with J gene TRBJ2-2, with 10 bases lining up with TRBD1. The CDR3 extends over 18 amino acids. Losses at the gene ends were 3 bases for V and 2 bases for J; bases not matched to a gene: 10. Looked up from germline, CDR1 is SGDLS and CDR2 is YYNGEE. This CDR3 is CASSARTGGLFNTGELFF. The CDR3 nucleotides read TGTGCCAGCAGCGCCAGGACAGGGGGGCTCTTCAACACCGGGGAGCTGTTTTTT.

The table lists this clonotype with a few counts. In DNA form, the CDR3 reads TGTGCCATCAGTGAGTCGATCAGTTTAACCTCAGATACGCAGTATTTT. Its protein is CAISESISLTSDTQYF. V gene TRBV10-3 combines with J gene TRBJ2-3; D is undetermined. The V gene's germline CDR1 is ENHRY and CDR2 SYGVKD. This CDR3 comprises 16 residues. Trimming left V 0 bases short and J 4 bases short, with 14 bases between.

In this sample, this clonotype turned up once. The chain joins TRBV12-3 or TRBV12-4 to TRBJ2-4; 9 bases agree with TRBD2. The better agreement between TRBJ2-7 and the DNA end casts doubt on the J call. This CDR3 comprises 14 residues. CDR3 bases: TGTGCCAGCAGTCTTAGCGGGAGCCCCCACGAGCAGTACTTC. Translation: CASSLSGSPHEQYF.

V gene TRBV27 combines with J gene TRBJ2-1; D not resolved. V was pared by 2 bases and J by 10 bases, with 6 bases between. There are 11 residues in the CDR3. Germline lookup yields CDR1 MNHEY and CDR2 SMNVEV (reference sequence). This CDR3 is CASSLMGEQFF. In DNA, the CDR3 is TGTGCCAGCAGTTTAATGGGGGAGCAGTTCTTC.

V is TRBV20-1 and J is TRBJ2-1; 9 positions agree with TRBD2. After removal of 5 bases from V and 9 bases from J, the junction contained 14 bases not matched to a gene. The CDR3 runs to 15 residues. The germline CDR1 and CDR2 sequences are DFQATT and SNEGSKA (reference sequence). Written as DNA, the CDR3 is TGCAGTGCTCTTAGCGGGAGAGGCATGCAGACTGAGCAGTTCTTC. The encoded protein is CSALSGRGMQTEQFF.